This TCR beta chain was profiled in a study of Ad26.COV2.S vaccination and SARS-CoV-2 variants. Whole-study results and caveats: Breadth of non-spike TCRs did not differ between vaccinees and placebo recipients.

Treatment: approximately 18 received Ad26.COV2.S at low or high dose, single or two shots; roughly five received placebo; per-sample allocation not given. Collection of the samples took place on day 63 after the first injection of vaccine or placebo. Concerning this clone: Antigen specificity is unknown.

Sequencing was performed with immunoSEQ multiplex PCR; in TCRdb, only in-frame clones are kept and a portion is missing. Of more than 250,000 clones listed, about 89% are singletons. The CDR3 has 16 residues. Germline V lookup: CDR1 LGHDT, CDR2 YNNKEL (reference sequence). The J segment lost 2 bases and the V segment lost 5 bases, leaving 7 bases of the junction unmatched. The J gene is TRBJ2-7, the V gene TRBV3-1 (or the pseudogene TRBV3-2); 12 positions agree with TRBD2. The sample here was peripheral blood, taken in a trial of Ad26.COV2.S vaccine versus placebo. The source is a person aged 18-60 years who received the Ad26.COV2.S COVID-19 vaccine or a placebo. The CDR3 sequence: CASSSTSGRITYEQYF. CDR3 in DNA: TGTGCCAGCAGCTCCACTAGCGGGAGGATTACCTACGAGCAGTACTTC.